The 10 T cell receptor beta chains given below trace back to one sample, sequenced in a study of T cell changes during pregnancy in multiple sclerosis. Only in-frame clones appear in the TCRdb table, and some are missing; sequencing was by immunoSEQ multiplex PCR. The sample consists of approximately 45,000 clones, 85% to 95% of them appearing once. Sequenced material: CD4+ T cells from peripheral blood mononuclear cells, taken in the second trimester of pregnancy. The receptors were gathered from a female donor in good health, enrolled as a control in a pregnancy study.

The chain couples TRBV18 to TRBJ2-5; 7 bases align to TRBD1. The J segment lost 5 bases and the V segment lost 8 bases, leaving 8 bases of the junction unmatched. This CDR3 region has 13 residues. Germline V lookup: CDR1 KGHSH, CDR2 LQKENI. CDR3 protein: CASLDRLEETQYF. For the CDR3, the DNA is TGTGCCAGCCTGGACAGGTTGGAGGAGACCCAGTACTTC.

The chain joins TRBV11-3 to TRBJ1-1; maybe TRBD1 (5 bases). From germline, CDR1 is SGHNT and CDR2 YENEEA. Trimming took off 4 bases at V and 5 bases at J, with 8 bases between the two ends. The CDR3 consists of 12 residues. The CDR3 coding sequence is TGTGCCAGCAGCTGGGGGGAGACTGAAGCTTTCTTT. This encodes CASSWGETEAFF.

The chain is built from TRBV6-5 and TRBJ1-2; D may be TRBD1 (6 bases). CDR1 is MNHEY and CDR2 is SVGAGI in the germline V gene. V lost 5 bases and J lost 5, with 12 bases in between. The CDR3 loop spans 13 amino acids. CDR3 coding DNA: TGTGCCAGCAGTCGGACAGAAGCTTATGGCTACACCTTC. Translation gives CASSRTEAYGYTF.

This rearrangement joins TRBV27 to TRBJ2-7; possibly TRBD1 for D (6 bases). Germline V gives CDR1 MNHEY, CDR2 SMNVEV (reference sequence). There are 15 residues in the CDR3. V lost 6 bases, J lost 4 bases, and 19 bases lay in between. The DNA for the CDR3 is TGTGCCAGCAGCTTAGGGCAGGGGAGTGTGTACGAGCAGTACTTC. Amino acids: CASSLGQGSVYEQYF.

This clone was recorded only once. The CDR3 spells CAWTGNGQPNSPLHF. CDR3 nucleotides: TGTGCCTGGACCGGCAATGGACAGCCTAATTCACCCCTCCACTTT. J is TRBJ1-6 and V is TRBV30; D is possibly TRBD1 (6 bases). The CDR3 totals 15 residues. Germline V CDR1 and CDR2: GTSNPN, SVGIG (reference sequence). Trimming took off 4 bases at V and 6 bases at J, with 16 bases between the two ends.

This chain connects TRBV19 to TRBJ1-5; tentatively, D is TRBD1 (5 bases). Germline V gene lookup returns CDR1 LNHDA and CDR2 SQIVND (reference sequence). The CDR3 totals 16 residues. Trimming took 6 bases from V and 1 from J, leaving 16 bases between them. Here the CDR3 reads CASRVSGTASNQPQHF. The CDR3, as DNA: TGTGCCAGTAGAGTTAGCGGGACTGCCAGCAATCAGCCCCAGCATTTT.

The gene calls are TRBV5-4 and TRBJ2-5; TRBD1 matches 8 bases. Per germline, CDR1 SGHNT and CDR2 YYREEE (reference sequence). The length of the CDR3 is 16 residues. V was clipped by 4 bases and J by 0 bases; unmatched bases: 8. The CDR3 is CASSRTGRRDQETQYF. As DNA, the CDR3 is TGTGCCAGCAGCCGGACAGGGCGAAGGGACCAAGAGACCCAGTACTTC. Supplemented by reference TRBV5-4 and TRBJ2-5, the full variable domain reads ETGVTQSPTHLIKTRGQQVTLRCSSQSGHNTVSWYQQALGQGPQFIFQYYREEENGRGNFPPRFSGLQFPNYSSELNVNALELDDSALYLCASSRTGRRDQETQYFGPGTRLLVL.

V and J are TRBV2 and TRBJ2-6, with 7 bases fitting TRBD1. Germline lookup yields CDR1 SNHLY and CDR2 FYNNEI. This CDR3 comprises 18 residues. V lost 3 bases, J lost 0 bases, and 8 bases stayed unmatched. This CDR3 reads CASSEYGTAYSGANVLTF. CDR3 nucleotide sequence: TGTGCCAGCAGTGAGTACGGGACAGCTTACTCTGGGGCCAACGTCCTGACTTTC.

J is TRBJ2-1 and V is TRBV30; 7 bases match TRBD2. The V gene end was trimmed by 2 bases and the J gene end by 4 bases; junction bases not matched to a gene: 8. Germline assignment: CDR1 GTSNPN and CDR2 SVGIG (reference sequence). CDR3 length equals 15 residues. Here the CDR3 DNA reads TGTGCCTGGAGTAAGAATGCGGGAGTGTACAATGAGCAGTTCTTC. This encodes CAWSKNAGVYNEQFF.

The V and J genes are TRBV2 and TRBJ2-5, with 12 bases lining up with TRBD2. CDR3 length: 14 amino acids. Germline-derived CDR1 and CDR2 are SNHLY and FYNNEI. V lost 8 bases to trimming and J lost 1 base; unmatched junction nucleotides: 2. The CDR3 DNA sequence: TGTGCCAGCGGACTAGCGGGGTTCCAAGAGACCCAGTACTTC. Protein product: CASGLAGFQETQYF.